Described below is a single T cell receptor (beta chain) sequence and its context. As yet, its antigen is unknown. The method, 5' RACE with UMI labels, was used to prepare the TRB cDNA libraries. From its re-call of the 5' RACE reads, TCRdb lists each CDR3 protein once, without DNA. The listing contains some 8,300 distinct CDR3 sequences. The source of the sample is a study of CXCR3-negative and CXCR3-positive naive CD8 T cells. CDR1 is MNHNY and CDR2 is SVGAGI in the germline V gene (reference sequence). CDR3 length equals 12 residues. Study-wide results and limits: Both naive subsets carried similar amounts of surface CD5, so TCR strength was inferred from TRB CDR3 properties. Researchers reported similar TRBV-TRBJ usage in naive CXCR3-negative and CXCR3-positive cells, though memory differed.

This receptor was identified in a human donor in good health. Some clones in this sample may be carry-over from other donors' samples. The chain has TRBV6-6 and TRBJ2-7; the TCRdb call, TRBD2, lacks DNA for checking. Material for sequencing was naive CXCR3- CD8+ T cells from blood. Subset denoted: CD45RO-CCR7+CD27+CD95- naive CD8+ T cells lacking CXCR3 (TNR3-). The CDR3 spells CASLGPVHEQYF.